The 31 T cell receptor beta chains below come from one sample, sequenced in a study of control samples from healthy donors and cancer patients. Assay used: immunoSEQ multiplex PCR; TCRdb lists only in-frame clones, some missing. The sample has 200,000 to 250,000 clones, around 94% seen once. Sequenced input: blood. These receptors were obtained from a man in his fifties or sixties in good health.

The chain has TRBV28 and TRBJ1-1; D not certain. The ends were cut back, 5 bases at V and 5 bases at J, with 9 bases in the middle. The CDR3 is 12 amino acids. The germline V gene has CDR1 MDHEN and CDR2 SYDVKM. The CDR3 nucleotides are TGTGCCAGCAGTAAAGTACGTACTGAAGCTTTCTTT. It codes for CASSKVRTEAFF.

J is TRBJ1-6 and V is TRBV5-5; 8 bases map to TRBD1. CDR1 is SGHKS and CDR2 is YYEKEE in the germline V gene (reference sequence). The CDR3 runs to 15 residues. V dropped 4 bases and J dropped 9; count of bases not matched to a gene: 9. The CDR3 coding sequence is TGTGCCAGCAGCGTCAGGGGGCTTGGCGGTTCACCCCTCCACTTT. This encodes CASSVRGLGGSPLHF.

In DNA, the CDR3 is TGCGCCAGCAGCTTAAAAAGCGACACTGAAGCTTTCTTT. It translates to CASSLKSDTEAFF. The gene calls are TRBV5-1 and TRBJ1-1; D is unclear. Germline V gene data show CDR1 as SGHRS and CDR2 as YFSETQ. CDR3 length: 13 amino acids. V was pared by 2 bases and J by 3 bases, with 8 bases between.

V gene TRBV10-1 combines with J gene TRBJ2-3; 9 positions agree with TRBD1. This CDR3 comprises 14 residues. V lost 5 bases to trimming and J lost 4 bases; unmatched junction nucleotides: 4. The V gene's germline CDR1 is WNHNN and CDR2 SYGVQD (reference sequence). CDR3 protein: CASSTTGGSDTQYF. The CDR3 DNA follows: TGCGCCAGCAGTACGACAGGGGGATCAGATACGCAGTATTTT.

This chain joins TRBV28 and TRBJ1-4; 11 positions agree with TRBD1. CDR1 and CDR2 (germline): MDHEN, SYDVKM. After removal of 6 bases from V and 0 bases from J, the junction contained 6 bases not matched to a gene. This CDR3 is 17 amino acids long. The CDR3 loop reads CASSPLGQGATNEKLFF. The DNA for the CDR3 is TGTGCCAGCAGCCCACTGGGACAGGGGGCAACTAATGAAAAACTGTTTTTT.

The chain is built from TRBV6-5 and TRBJ1-4, with TRBD1 matching over 7 bases. The CDR3 is made up of 14 amino acids. From germline, CDR1 is MNHEY and CDR2 SVGAGI. The junction had 8 bases not matched to a gene; V was cut back by 5 bases and J by 8 bases. CDR3 DNA sequence: TGTGCCAGCAGTCCTGACAGGGCATCCGAAAAACTGTTTTTT. Residues: CASSPDRASEKLFF.

This chain joins TRBV2 and TRBJ1-5; 7 bases are shared with TRBD1. Germline values: CDR1 SNHLY, CDR2 FYNNEI. Losses at the gene ends were 8 bases for V and 2 bases for J; bases not matched to a gene: 3. The CDR3 totals 13 residues. Here the CDR3 reads CASAGTGNQPQHF. DNA for the CDR3: TGTGCCAGCGCAGGGACAGGCAATCAGCCCCAGCATTTT.

This clone was observed once. The chain is built from TRBV30 and TRBJ2-3, with 7 bases identical to TRBD2. Per the germline V gene, CDR1 is GTSNPN and CDR2 is SVGIG (reference sequence). The CDR3 totals 12 residues. V lost 3 bases, J lost 14 bases, and 11 bases stayed unmatched. CDR3 in DNA: TGTGCCTGGAGGCCCCAAGCGGGGAGGTTGTATTTT. Its protein product is CAWRPQAGRLYF.

V gene TRBV10-3 combines with J gene TRBJ1-2; D ambiguous. Per the germline V gene, CDR1 is ENHRY and CDR2 is SYGVKD. The CDR3 totals 15 residues. The ends were cut back, 6 bases at V and 7 bases at J, with 21 bases in the middle. Written as DNA, the CDR3 is TGTGCCATCAGGATGGCCGAAGGGCCGGTTTCTGGCTACACCTTC. Translated: CAIRMAEGPVSGYTF.

This rearrangement joins TRBV6-5 to TRBJ1-1; D is unresolved. Trimming shortened V by 0 bases and J by 2 bases, and 10 bases separated the two germline ends. Germline V CDR1 and CDR2: MNHEY, SVGAGI. The CDR3 loop spans 15 amino acids. The CDR3 DNA is TGTGCCAGCAGTTACTCGAACCGACAAAACACTGAAGCTTTCTTT. Its translation: CASSYSNRQNTEAFF.

This sequence joins TRBV3-1 (or the pseudogene TRBV3-2) and TRBJ2-7; 7 nucleotides agree with TRBD1. This CDR3 comprises 12 residues. Germline CDR1 and CDR2: LGHDT and YNNKEL (reference sequence). Trimming removed 10 bases from V and 3 bases from J; junction bases left unmatched: 6. CDR3 in amino acids: CATQGQDYEQYF. The CDR3 region has the DNA TGTGCCACACAAGGACAGGACTACGAGCAGTACTTC.

This chain links TRBV2 with TRBJ2-7, with 9 bases aligning to TRBD1. The CDR3 length is 18 residues. V was clipped by 1 base and J by 1 base; unmatched bases: 11. Germline values: CDR1 SNHLY, CDR2 FYNNEI. The CDR3 sequence is CASSEGADRGLYSYEQYF. The CDR3 DNA is TGTGCCAGCAGTGAAGGAGCGGACAGGGGCCTCTATTCCTACGAGCAGTACTTC.

This clone was observed once. The chain is built from TRBV19 and TRBJ1-6; no definite D call. The germline V gene encodes CDR1 LNHDA and CDR2 SQIVND (reference sequence). V was shortened by 5 bases and J by 6 bases, with 8 bases between the two germline ends. This CDR3 region has 13 residues. The CDR3 reads CASSATSNSPLHF. The DNA of the CDR3 is TGTGCCAGTAGTGCCACCAGTAATTCACCCCTCCACTTT.

V usage is TRBV9 and J usage is TRBJ2-2, with TRBD2 as a possible D gene (6 bases). With 0 bases removed from V and 5 bases from J, the gap between germline ends came to 14 bases. The CDR3 runs 16 residues. From germline, CDR1 is SGDLS and CDR2 YYNGEE. This CDR3 is CASSVGWGVKTGELFF. The CDR3 DNA follows: TGTGCCAGCAGCGTAGGATGGGGGGTGAAGACCGGGGAGCTGTTTTTT.

V usage is TRBV7-9 and J usage is TRBJ1-5; D might be TRBD1 (5 bases). Germline CDR1 reads SEHNR; CDR2 reads FQNEAQ (reference sequence). The CDR3 has 14 residues. Trimming took 1 base from V and 7 from J, leaving 11 bases between them. The CDR3 reads CASSLGTRGQPQHF. The CDR3 DNA follows: TGTGCCAGCAGCTTAGGGACGAGGGGCCAGCCCCAGCATTTT.

This chain connects TRBV5-1 to TRBJ1-1; tentative D call: TRBD1 (5 bases). Germline CDR1 and CDR2: SGHRS and YFSETQ. The CDR3 is 13 residues long. Trimming pared 4 bases from V and 2 bases from J, leaving 9 bases between. CDR3 residues: CASSVTVNTEAFF. DNA of the CDR3: TGCGCCAGCAGCGTGACAGTAAACACTGAAGCTTTCTTT. Full variable domain (outside the CDR3, taken from reference TRBV5-1 and TRBJ1-1): KAGVTQTPRYLIKTRGQQVTLSCSPISGHRSVSWYQQTPGQGLQFLFEYFSETQRNKGNFPGRFSGRQFSNSRSEMNVSTLELGDSALYLCASSVTVNTEAFFGQGTRLTVV.

V usage is TRBV2 and J usage is TRBJ2-7; 16 bases are shared with TRBD2. Trimming at V came to 6 bases and at J to 6 bases, leaving 5 bases not matched to a gene. The CDR3 has 15 residues. Germline V lookup: CDR1 SNHLY, CDR2 FYNNEI. The CDR3 sequence: CASRPGLAGGLEQYV. CDR3 bases: TGTGCCAGCAGGCCGGGACTAGCGGGGGGGCTCGAGCAGTACGTC.

The gene calls are TRBV19 and TRBJ2-2, with 8 bases matching TRBD1. The CDR3 consists of 13 residues. Germline V gives CDR1 LNHDA, CDR2 SQIVND (reference sequence). With 10 bases clipped from V and 4 bases from J, the junction kept 5 bases outside the gene matches. CDR3 residues: CATTTGVTGELFF. CDR3 nucleotides: TGTGCCACCACGACAGGGGTCACCGGGGAGCTGTTTTTT.

This chain joins TRBV2 and TRBJ1-1, with TRBD1 as a possible D gene (6 bases). The CDR3 is 16 residues long. The germline V gene encodes CDR1 SNHLY and CDR2 FYNNEI. V was cut by 8 bases and J by 4 bases, with 23 bases left in between. CDR3 nucleotide sequence: TGTGCCAGCCTTCCCCGGGGGGGGGCCCTGAGCACTGAAGCTTTCTTT. It encodes CASLPRGGALSTEAFF.

V gene TRBV7-3 combines with J gene TRBJ2-1, with 10 bases identical to TRBD2. The germline gives CDR1 SGHTA, CDR2 FQGTGA. The CDR3 is 15 residues long. The J segment lost 6 bases and the V segment lost 5 bases, leaving 7 bases of the junction unmatched. The CDR3 DNA sequence: TGTGCCAGCAGCCTCAGCGGGGGGGCATTCAATGAGCAGTTCTTC. It translates to CASSLSGGAFNEQFF. The whole variable domain, remainder taken from reference TRBV7-3 and TRBJ2-1, is GAGVSQTPSNKVTEKGKYVELRCDPISGHTALYWYRQSLGQGPEFLIYFQGTGAADDSGLPNDRFFAVRPEGSVSTLKIQRTERGDSAVYLCASSLSGGAFNEQFFGPGTRLTVL.

J is TRBJ2-1 and V is TRBV28; possibly TRBD2 for D (6 bases). The CDR3 loop spans 13 amino acids. Germline V lookup: CDR1 MDHEN, CDR2 SYDVKM. Trimming removed 7 bases from V and 7 bases from J, with 14 bases in between. The chain's CDR3 is CASTSGVTNEQFF. Here the CDR3 DNA reads TGTGCCAGCACCTCGGGGGTAACAAATGAGCAGTTCTTC.

The V and J genes are TRBV19 and TRBJ1-4; D is unresolved. The CDR3 has 15 residues. CDR1 LNHDA and CDR2 SQIVND come from the germline V gene (reference sequence). Between the trimmed V and J ends, which lost 3 bases and 0 bases, there was a span of 8 bases. CDR3 sequence: CASSMSRATNEKLFF. The CDR3 bases are TGTGCCAGTAGTATGTCCAGAGCAACTAATGAAAAACTGTTTTTT.

The chain couples TRBV18 to TRBJ2-7; 9 bases agree with TRBD1. In germline, CDR1 is KGHSH, CDR2 LQKENI. Losses at the gene ends were 4 bases for V and 3 bases for J; bases not matched to a gene: 1. The CDR3 is made up of 13 amino acids. The CDR3 is CASSLDRGYEQYF. The CDR3 DNA follows: TGTGCCAGCTCACTGGACAGGGGCTACGAGCAGTACTTC.

On this clone: Other DNA variants within this sample encode the same CDR3. The CDR3 loop is CASSLDRGGYGYTF. CDR3 sequence (DNA): TGTGCCAGCAGCTTGGACAGGGGTGGATATGGCTACACCTTC. This chain uses TRBV5-6 with TRBJ1-2; 7 nucleotides agree with TRBD1. The CDR3 runs to 14 residues. The V and J ends lost 0 bases and 5 bases, in that order; junction bases with no gene match: 4. In germline, CDR1 is SGHDT, CDR2 YYEEEE.

This clone was seen just once. CDR3 DNA sequence: TGTGCCAGCAGTCCCTTTAGGGGCACAGATACGCAGTATTTT. Its protein product is CASSPFRGTDTQYF. V is TRBV28 and J is TRBJ2-3; no clear D. Trimming removed 5 bases from V and 1 base from J, with 10 bases in between. Germline CDR1 and CDR2: MDHEN and SYDVKM. The CDR3 has 14 amino acids.

The chain carries TRBV6-6 and TRBJ2-7, with D possibly matching TRBD1 (6 bases). Germline CDR1 and CDR2: MNHNY and SVGAGI (reference sequence). V lost 0 bases to trimming and J lost 2 bases, with 14 bases between them. This CDR3 is 16 amino acids long. The CDR3: CASSYSEVGATYEQYF. CDR3 coding DNA: TGTGCCAGCAGTTACTCGGAGGTGGGGGCGACCTACGAGCAGTACTTC.

This chain uses TRBV6-5 with TRBJ1-6, with D possibly matching TRBD1 (5 bases). This CDR3 is built from 15 residues. V shed 0 bases and J shed 10 bases, with 13 bases lying between them. Looked up from germline, CDR1 is MNHEY and CDR2 is SVGAGI. In nucleotides, the CDR3 is TGTGCCAGCAGTTACTCGGACATAGGAAGGTCACCCCTCCACTTT. This sequence encodes CASSYSDIGRSPLHF.

V gene TRBV6-2 or TRBV6-3 combines with J gene TRBJ2-5; maybe TRBD2 (5 bases). Germline values: CDR1 MNHEY, CDR2 SVGEGT. Trimming took off 2 bases at V and 5 bases at J, with 9 bases between the two ends. This CDR3 has 13 amino acids. CDR3 in amino acids: CASSYHSVETQYF. CDR3 DNA: TGTGCCAGCAGTTACCATAGCGTGGAGACCCAGTACTTC.

The V call is TRBV28, the J call TRBJ1-2, with a tentative D call TRBD1 (5 bases). CDR1 is MDHEN and CDR2 is SYDVKM in the germline V gene. Between the trimmed V and J ends, which lost 5 bases and 8 bases, there was a span of 21 bases. There are 15 residues in the CDR3. The CDR3, as DNA: TGTGCCAGCAGTCCCCTCCCAGGGCTGATGGAGGGCTACACCTTC. It translates to CASSPLPGLMEGYTF.

The chain combines TRBV6-5 with TRBJ1-2; D might be TRBD1 (5 bases). From germline, CDR1 is MNHEY and CDR2 SVGAGI. The CDR3 covers 12 residues. The germline V and J ends were trimmed by 10 bases and 12 bases, with 21 bases remaining between them. CDR3 in amino acids: CATGNQGFGDTF. The CDR3 DNA reads TGTGCCACCGGGAATCAGGGTTTCGGGGACACCTTC.

This clone was observed once. The chain carries TRBV6-6 and TRBJ1-4; unclear D gene. The CDR3 spans 15 residues. Germline loops: CDR1 MNHNY, CDR2 SVGAGI (reference sequence). The ends were cut back, 0 bases at V and 8 bases at J, with 13 bases in the middle. CDR3 sequence reads: CASSYSGPGREKLFF. CDR3 DNA sequence: TGTGCCAGCAGTTACTCCGGCCCCGGCAGGGAAAAACTGTTTTTT.